The 22 T cell receptor beta chains below come from one sample, sequenced in a study of cytomegalovirus exposure and HLA in healthy donors. The PCR employed 60 Vbeta primers together with 13 Jbeta primers. Profiling relied on immunoSEQ multiplex PCR, and the TCRdb table lists in-frame clones only, not all of them. This table holds about 190,000 clones, about 69% found once. The sample comprised PBMCs. These receptors were obtained from a man under 40 in good health and CMV-seropositive.

The chain has TRBV7-2 and TRBJ1-1; 7 bases are a match to TRBD1. V gave up 5 bases and J gave up 5 bases; unmatched junction bases: 11. The CDR3 extends over 15 amino acids. Germline CDR1 and CDR2: SGHTA and FQGNSA. This chain's CDR3 is CASSPVRDSYTEAFF. Here the CDR3 DNA reads TGTGCCAGCAGCCCCGTACGGGACAGCTATACTGAAGCTTTCTTT.

This clone was recorded a few times. V and J are TRBV6-1 and TRBJ1-1; 9 nucleotides align to TRBD1. Germline values: CDR1 MNHNS, CDR2 SASEGT. The junction had 9 bases not matched to a gene; V was cut back by 5 bases and J by 8 bases. The CDR3 covers 14 residues. The DNA of the CDR3 is TGTGCCAGCAGTCCAACCCGGGACAGGGAAGAAGCTTTCTTT. Translated: CASSPTRDREEAFF.

The chain employs TRBV19 and TRBJ1-2; tentatively, D is TRBD1 (5 bases). The V gene lost 6 bases and the J gene lost 4 bases, with 15 bases spanning the gap. The length of the CDR3 is 14 residues. Germline V gene sequence: CDR1 LNHDA, CDR2 SQIVND (reference sequence). CDR3 nucleotide sequence: TGTGCCAGTAGCCCCAGGGCAGAACCCTATGGCTACACCTTC. This codes for CASSPRAEPYGYTF.

The chain joins TRBV10-3 to TRBJ2-5; the D gene is possibly TRBD1 (5 bases). V was pared by 4 bases and J by 2 bases, with 8 bases between. The CDR3 is made up of 13 amino acids. Germline V gene data show CDR1 as ENHRY and CDR2 as SYGVKD. The CDR3 DNA is TGTGCCATCAGTGCCGGACAACAAGAGACCCAGTACTTC. This sequence encodes CAISAGQQETQYF.

This clone showed up just a few times. The J gene is TRBJ2-5, the V gene TRBV12-5; no clear D gene. The germline V gene has CDR1 LGHNT and CDR2 FRNRAP. The CDR3 totals 11 residues. Trimming took 3 bases from V and 5 from J, leaving 4 bases between them. The CDR3 DNA reads TGTGCTAGTGGTTTTCGGGAGACCCAGTACTTC. It codes for CASGFRETQYF.

The rearrangement links TRBV27 to TRBJ2-1; 7 bases fit TRBD2. CDR1 is MNHEY, CDR2 SMNVEV, per germline (reference sequence). After removal of 1 base from V and 10 bases from J, the junction contained 7 bases not matched to a gene. The CDR3 consists of 14 residues. CDR3 in amino acids: CASSLYTERGEQFF. CDR3 nucleotides: TGTGCCAGCAGTTTATACACTGAGCGGGGCGAGCAGTTCTTC.

The genes are TRBV29-1 and TRBJ2-3, with TRBD1 matching 9 bases. Looked up from germline, CDR1 is SQVTM and CDR2 is ANQGSEA. Trimming removed 6 bases from V and 1 base from J; junction bases left unmatched: 2. The CDR3 has 13 residues. CDR3 region: CSVWDRGTDTQYF. CDR3 nucleotides: TGCAGCGTCTGGGACAGGGGCACAGATACGCAGTATTTT.

This rearrangement joins TRBV6-5 to TRBJ1-1; tentative D call: TRBD1 (6 bases). The ends were cut back, 0 bases at V and 7 bases at J, with 9 bases in the middle. The germline CDR1 and CDR2 sequences are MNHEY and SVGAGI. The CDR3 loop spans 13 amino acids. The CDR3, as DNA: TGTGCCAGCAGTTACTCCAGGACAGTTGAAGCTTTCTTT. This gives the protein CASSYSRTVEAFF.

The chain joins TRBV5-6 to TRBJ2-7; 7 bases agree with TRBD1. Trimming took 1 base from V and 5 from J; bases not matched to a gene: 9. The CDR3 runs to 15 residues. CDR1 and CDR2 (germline): SGHDT, YYEEEE. DNA for the CDR3: TGTGCCAGCAGCTTGTATGGCAGGGGGTGGCACGAGCAGTACTTC. This translates into CASSLYGRGWHEQYF.

This clone was seen more than once but under ten times. The gene calls are TRBV6-1 and TRBJ2-1; 9 positions match TRBD1. The CDR3 has 14 amino acids. Per the germline V gene, CDR1 is MNHNS and CDR2 is SASEGT. V lost 6 bases to trimming and J lost 8 bases; unmatched junction nucleotides: 8. CDR3 loop: CASSRGQGLDEQFF. The CDR3 DNA sequence: TGTGCCAGCAGCCGAGGACAGGGGCTCGATGAGCAGTTCTTC.

The chain joins TRBV25-1 to TRBJ2-3; D is unresolved. This CDR3 has 15 residues. V was clipped by 6 bases and J by 1 base, with 14 bases between them. Looked up from germline, CDR1 is MGHDK and CDR2 is SYGVNS. This chain's CDR3 is CASSVGRSRTDTQYF. The CDR3 bases are TGTGCCAGCAGCGTTGGCAGGTCTCGCACAGATACGCAGTATTTT.

J is TRBJ1-1 and V is TRBV7-3; D possibly corresponds to TRBD1 (5 bases). This CDR3 has 14 amino acids. Trimming took off 2 bases at V and 7 bases at J, with 14 bases between the two ends. Germline-derived CDR1 and CDR2 are SGHTA and FQGTGA. CDR3 protein: CASSLGGGLYEAFF. The DNA of the CDR3 is TGTGCCAGCAGCTTAGGCGGGGGACTGTATGAAGCTTTCTTT.

J is TRBJ2-5 and V is TRBV2, with a possible D match to TRBD2 (6 bases). V was trimmed by 6 bases and J by 5 bases, leaving 13 bases between them. Germline CDR1 reads SNHLY; CDR2 reads FYNNEI. The CDR3 totals 13 residues. CDR3 in DNA: TGTGCCAGCAGGGGGATCCGGGGGGAGACCCAGTACTTC. Protein: CASRGIRGETQYF. Using reference TRBV2 and TRBJ2-5 for the parts outside the CDR3, the full variable domain is EPEVTQTPSHQVTQMGQEVILRCVPISNHLYFYWYRQILGQKVEFLVSFYNNEISEKSEIFDDQFSVERPDGSNFTLKIRSTKLEDSAMYFCASRGIRGETQYFGPGTRLLVL.

This rearrangement joins TRBV27 to TRBJ1-2; D may be TRBD1 (5 bases). Germline CDR1 is MNHEY and CDR2 is SMNVEV (reference sequence). The V end lost 6 bases, the J end lost 8 bases, and 19 bases lay between the germline ends. The CDR3 is made up of 14 amino acids. CDR3 loop: CASSDRLPKGGYTF. In DNA, the CDR3 is TGTGCCAGCAGCGACAGACTCCCCAAGGGGGGCTACACCTTC.

The genes are TRBV20-1 and TRBJ2-5; D gene uncertain. V dropped 4 bases and J dropped 5 bases, with 8 bases sitting between them. This CDR3 region has 11 residues. CDR1 is DFQATT and CDR2 is SNEGSKA in the germline V gene (reference sequence). CDR3 in DNA: TGCAGTGCTACCCCGAGGGAGACCCAGTACTTC. It encodes CSATPRETQYF.

This clone turned up a few times. V is TRBV14 and J is TRBJ2-7, with D maybe TRBD2 (6 bases). This CDR3 is 13 amino acids long. V was pared by 1 base and J by 6 bases, with 10 bases between. The germline V gene encodes CDR1 SGHDN and CDR2 FVKESK. CDR3 sequence: CASSQVRDGEQYF. The CDR3 DNA follows: TGTGCCAGCAGCCAAGTGCGGGACGGCGAGCAGTACTTC.

This chain joins TRBV6-1 and TRBJ1-4; D may be TRBD1 (6 bases). Germline loops: CDR1 MNHNS, CDR2 SASEGT. The CDR3 runs 12 residues. V was trimmed by 6 bases and J by 7 bases, leaving 9 bases between them. The CDR3 region is CASSGQFEKLFF. Written as DNA, the CDR3 is TGTGCCAGCAGCGGACAGTTTGAAAAACTGTTTTTT.

With regard to this clone: The junction shows a germline mismatch at one end, possibly a read error. J is TRBJ2-7 and V is TRBV5-6; D is possibly TRBD1 (6 bases). Germline CDR1 reads SGHDT; CDR2 reads YYEEEE. The CDR3 covers 12 residues. CDR3 bases: TGTGCCAGCAGCTTGAGGGACAACCGGGCGACCTTC. Translation: CASSLRDNRATF. The whole variable domain, remainder taken from reference TRBV5-6 and TRBJ2-7, is DAGVTQSPTHLIKTRGQQVTLRCSPKSGHDTVSWYQQALGQGPQFIFQYYEEEERQRGNFPDRFSGHQFPNYSSELNVNALLLGDSALYLCASSLRDNRATFGPGTRLTVT.

The chain joins TRBV6-1 to TRBJ2-1; tentative D call: TRBD1 (6 bases). The germline V gene has CDR1 MNHNS and CDR2 SASEGT. CDR3 length: 15 amino acids. Trimming stripped 3 bases from V and 4 bases from J, with 13 bases between. As DNA, the CDR3 is TGTGCCAGCAGTGATAGATGGCAGGGGTACAATGAGCAGTTCTTC. Translation gives CASSDRWQGYNEQFF.

The V and J genes are TRBV19 and TRBJ2-2, with D possibly being TRBD2 (6 bases). The CDR3 covers 15 residues. Germline CDR1 and CDR2: LNHDA and SQIVND (reference sequence). The V end was cut by 7 bases, the J end by 7 bases, with 19 bases between. CDR3 protein: CASTPWAGWGGELFF. The CDR3 DNA follows: TGTGCCAGTACCCCGTGGGCGGGGTGGGGCGGGGAGCTGTTTTTT.

The chain joins TRBV13 to TRBJ2-2; 13 bases line up with TRBD2. CDR1 is PRHDT, CDR2 FYEKMQ, per germline (reference sequence). V shed 5 bases and J 6 bases; nucleotides not matched to a gene: 6. This CDR3 spans 16 amino acids. As DNA, the CDR3 is TGTGCCAGCAGCCCCGGACTAGCGGGAGTAGCCGGGGAGCTGTTTTTT. This gives the protein CASSPGLAGVAGELFF.

V gene TRBV5-1 combines with J gene TRBJ2-3; D possibly corresponds to TRBD2 (6 bases). Trimming stripped 0 bases from V and 0 bases from J, with 14 bases between. The germline gives CDR1 SGHRS, CDR2 YFSETQ. The CDR3 is 17 residues long. CDR3 sequence (DNA): TGCGCCAGCAGCTTGGGTAGCGGTTTAATTAGCACAGATACGCAGTATTTT. It codes for CASSLGSGLISTDTQYF.